The 32 T cell receptor beta chains listed next were all sequenced from one sample in a study of siplizumab effects on memory and regulatory T cells. Measured with immunoSEQ multiplex PCR; TCRdb has only the in-frame clones, and not every one. Here the sample spans around 100,000 clones, about 95% being singletons. The sample was non-Treg CD4+ T cells sorted from blood. The receptors originated from a human donor in good health.

This chain uses TRBV6-1 with TRBJ2-5; 7 bases map to TRBD2. CDR3 length: 13 amino acids. Germline trimming cut 4 bases from V and 5 bases from J; bases unmatched to any gene: 4. Germline V gives CDR1 MNHNS, CDR2 SASEGT. The CDR3 DNA reads as TGTGCCAGCAGTGGCCAGGGAGGGGAGACCCAGTACTTC. This encodes CASSGQGGETQYF.

The gene calls are TRBV19 and TRBJ2-4; 7 bases align to TRBD1. Losses at the gene ends were 2 bases for V and 1 base for J; bases not matched to a gene: 8. CDR1 and CDR2 from the germline V gene are LNHDA and SQIVND (reference sequence). The CDR3 extends over 17 amino acids. The CDR3 reads CASSIRDSGFAKNIQYF. The CDR3 bases are TGTGCCAGTAGTATAAGGGACAGCGGTTTTGCCAAAAACATTCAGTACTTC.

Note on this clone: The junction does not match germline at one end; this may be a read error. The chain recombines TRBV7-7 with TRBJ2-5, with a tentative D call TRBD2 (5 bases). The CDR3 has 16 residues. CDR1 SSHAT and CDR2 FNYEAQ come from the germline V gene (reference sequence). In DNA, the CDR3 is TGTGCTAGCAGCTTCCCTCTGGGGATGGGAGAAGAGACCCAGTACTTC. Translated: CASSFPLGMGEETQYF.

This clone was observed once. V and J are TRBV6-5 and TRBJ1-1, with TRBD1 matching 8 bases. The CDR3 spans 15 residues. The V segment lost 11 bases and the J segment 1 base; nucleotides outside the gene matches: 12. Germline V lookup: CDR1 MNHEY, CDR2 SVGAGI. This CDR3 is CAVHGQGTSNTEAFF. The CDR3 region has the DNA TGTGCCGTACACGGACAGGGAACGTCGAACACTGAAGCTTTCTTT.

For the CDR3, the DNA is TGTGCCAGCAGTGTTACCGGGACTAGCGTGTCGGAGACCCAGTACTTC. It yields the protein CASSVTGTSVSETQYF. V gene TRBV28 combines with J gene TRBJ2-5, with 10 bases aligning to TRBD2. Germline trimming cut 5 bases from V and 5 bases from J; bases unmatched to any gene: 11. This CDR3 is 16 amino acids long. Germline V gene sequence: CDR1 MDHEN, CDR2 SYDVKM. The full variable domain, rest sourced from reference TRBV28 and TRBJ2-5, is DVKVTQSSRYLVKRTGEKVFLECVQDMDHENMFWYRQDPGLGLRLIYFSYDVKMKEKGDIPEGYSVSREKKERFSLILESASTNQTSMYLCASSVTGTSVSETQYFGPGTRLLVL.

The rearrangement joins TRBV19 to TRBJ2-2; 12 bases are shared with TRBD2. Trimming cost V 4 bases and J 3 bases; bases outside gene matches: 3. The V gene's germline CDR1 is LNHDA and CDR2 SQIVND (reference sequence). The CDR3 is 16 amino acids. The CDR3 spells CASSTSGREYTGELFF. CDR3 nucleotides: TGTGCCAGTAGTACTAGCGGGAGGGAGTACACCGGGGAGCTGTTTTTT.

The J gene is TRBJ1-1, the V gene TRBV7-2; D is uncertain. CDR3 length: 15 amino acids. The V end was cut by 5 bases, the J end by 5 bases, with 18 bases between. Germline V gene sequence: CDR1 SGHTA, CDR2 FQGNSA. CDR3 nucleotide sequence: TGTGCCAGCAGCAAGACGGCGACCCTGTGGACTGAAGCTTTCTTT. This translates into CASSKTATLWTEAFF.

The V gene is TRBV29-1, the J gene TRBJ2-7, with 9 bases that match TRBD1. Germline V gene lookup returns CDR1 SQVTM and CDR2 ANQGSEA. CDR3 length: 15 residues. With V trimmed by 4 bases and J by 4 bases, 11 bases remained unmatched. CDR3 protein: CSVAGGTGNSYEQYF. In DNA form, the CDR3 reads TGCAGCGTTGCTGGGGGGACAGGGAACTCATACGAGCAGTACTTC.

This clone was recorded at least ten times. The chain carries TRBV19 and TRBJ1-2; TRBD1 is a possible D gene (5 bases). The CDR3 extends over 14 amino acids. V was trimmed by 4 bases and J by 4 bases, leaving 13 bases between them. Germline V lookup: CDR1 LNHDA, CDR2 SQIVND (reference sequence). The CDR3 DNA reads TGTGCCAGTAGTAATATCGACAGTGTCTATGGCTACACCTTC. This encodes CASSNIDSVYGYTF.

The chain combines TRBV7-2 with TRBJ2-3; 9 nucleotides match TRBD2. The CDR3 is made up of 18 amino acids. J gave up 4 bases and V 4 bases, and 15 bases lay outside the gene matches. CDR1 is SGHTA, CDR2 FQGNSA, per germline. This CDR3 is CASSSWTLAGGLADTQYF. The CDR3 coding sequence is TGTGCCAGCAGCTCCTGGACCCTTGCGGGAGGGCTCGCAGATACGCAGTATTTT.

This clone has only one observation. The DNA for the CDR3 is TGTGCCAGCAGCCAAGTACTGACAGGGAGGGCTGGGGCCAACGTCCTGACTTTC. Its translation: CASSQVLTGRAGANVLTF. This chain uses TRBV14 with TRBJ2-6, with D perhaps matching TRBD1 or TRBD2 (7 bases each). The ends were cut back, 1 base at V and 2 bases at J, with 15 bases in the middle. The CDR3 consists of 18 residues. The germline CDR1 and CDR2 sequences are SGHDN and FVKESK.

The table lists this clone with a count of one. The chain has TRBV7-3 and TRBJ2-3; no clear D gene. Trimming removed 1 base at V and 2 bases at J, with 4 bases between. This CDR3 has 13 amino acids. Germline values: CDR1 SGHTA, CDR2 FQGTGA. Here the CDR3 reads CASSLRNTDTQYF. As DNA, the CDR3 is TGTGCCAGCAGCTTAAGAAACACAGATACGCAGTATTTT.

The chain joins TRBV7-9 to TRBJ2-3, with D hard to call. V lost 2 bases and J lost 3, with 12 bases in between. The CDR3 is 15 residues long. CDR1 SEHNR and CDR2 FQNEAQ come from the germline V gene (reference sequence). This chain's CDR3 is CASSLNRVGTDTQYF. CDR3 nucleotides: TGTGCCAGCAGCTTAAACAGAGTTGGGACAGATACGCAGTATTTT.

The sample holds one count of this clone. The chain has TRBV7-8 and TRBJ2-1, with 15 bases matching TRBD2. Germline V gene lookup returns CDR1 SGHVS and CDR2 FQNEAQ. The V segment lost 1 base and the J segment 6 bases; nucleotides outside the gene matches: 7. CDR3 size: 18 residues. CDR3 amino acids: CASSLDRTSGREGNEQFF. CDR3 in DNA: TGTGCCAGCAGCTTAGACCGGACTAGCGGGAGGGAGGGCAATGAGCAGTTCTTC. Filled out from reference TRBV7-8 and TRBJ2-1, the complete variable domain reads GAGVSQSPRYKVAKRGQDVALRCDPISGHVSLFWYQQALGQGPEFLTYFQNEAQLDKSGLPSDRFFAERPEGSVSTLKIQRTQQEDSAVYLCASSLDRTSGREGNEQFFGPGTRLTVL.

There are a few counts of this clone. This sequence joins TRBV2 and TRBJ2-3; possibly TRBD2 for D (5 bases). The germline V gene encodes CDR1 SNHLY and CDR2 FYNNEI. The germline V and J ends were trimmed by 6 bases and 2 bases, with 12 bases remaining between them. The CDR3 extends over 14 amino acids. The CDR3 region has the DNA TGTGCCAGCAGGGGAGCCCCAATCACAGATACGCAGTATTTT. It translates to CASRGAPITDTQYF.

This sequence joins TRBV7-9 and TRBJ2-5; D possibly corresponds to TRBD2 (6 bases). The closer fit of TRBJ2-7 to the DNA end suggests the J call may be wrong. The germline V gene has CDR1 SEHNR and CDR2 FQNEAQ (reference sequence). The CDR3 has 14 residues. The CDR3 region is CASSLIAARGEQYF. CDR3 nucleotide sequence: TGTGCCAGCAGCTTAATAGCGGCCAGAGGCGAGCAGTACTTC.

The chain joins TRBV11-3 to TRBJ2-3; TRBD2 might be the D (7 bases). V dropped 4 bases and J dropped 2 bases, with 13 bases sitting between them. CDR3 length: 15 amino acids. Germline loops: CDR1 SGHNT, CDR2 YENEEA. CDR3 amino acids: CASSSLGGPTDTQYF. In DNA form, the CDR3 reads TGTGCCAGCAGCTCCCTCGGGGGGCCCACAGATACGCAGTATTTT.

The chain has TRBV7-3 and TRBJ2-7, with TRBD2 identical over 9 bases. The CDR3 spans 15 residues. Per the germline V gene, CDR1 is SGHTA and CDR2 is FQGTGA. After removal of 2 bases from V and 6 bases from J, the junction contained 8 bases not matched to a gene. The CDR3 is CASSLDVGTSREQYF. The CDR3 DNA sequence: TGTGCCAGCAGCTTAGATGTGGGGACTAGCCGCGAGCAGTACTTC.

V is TRBV30 and J is TRBJ2-7; 9 bases are shared with TRBD1. The CDR3 sequence is 13 residues long. The trim removed 5 bases at V and 3 bases at J, leaving 5 bases unmatched. Per germline, CDR1 GTSNPN and CDR2 SVGIG (reference sequence). CDR3 region: CAWGGGQGYEQYF. The CDR3 DNA follows: TGTGCCTGGGGCGGGGGACAGGGCTACGAGCAGTACTTC.

V usage is TRBV28 and J usage is TRBJ2-7; 12 positions agree with TRBD1. CDR1 is MDHEN and CDR2 is SYDVKM in the germline V gene. CDR3 size: 16 residues. V shed 4 bases and J 3 bases; nucleotides not matched to a gene: 7. The CDR3 DNA reads as TGTGCCAGCAGTTCGCCGGGGACAGGGGGCAACTACGAGCAGTACTTC. Its protein is CASSSPGTGGNYEQYF.

The CDR3 sequence is CASSLGQGVNSGANVLTF. The CDR3 bases are TGTGCCAGCAGCTTGGGACAGGGGGTCAACTCTGGGGCCAACGTCCTGACTTTC. The chain links TRBV7-9 to TRBJ2-6; 11 bases map to TRBD1. This CDR3 comprises 18 residues. The trim removed 3 bases at V and 0 bases at J, leaving 4 bases unmatched. Germline V gene data show CDR1 as SEHNR and CDR2 as FQNEAQ (reference sequence). Full variable domain (remainder filled in from reference TRBV7-9 and TRBJ2-6): DTGVSQNPRHKITKRGQNVTFRCDPISEHNRLYWYRQTLGQGPEFLTYFQNEAQLEKSRLLSDRFSAERPKGSFSTLEIQRTEQGDSAMYLCASSLGQGVNSGANVLTFGAGSRLTVL.

CDR3 amino acids: CASSLGAGGALGNEQFF. The CDR3 region has the DNA TGCGCCAGCAGCTTGGGAGCGGGAGGGGCCTTAGGGAATGAGCAGTTCTTC. The V gene is TRBV5-1, the J gene TRBJ2-1, with 10 bases identical to TRBD2. The CDR3 spans 17 residues. V was pared by 0 bases and J by 7 bases, with 10 bases of the junction left unmatched. Germline V lookup: CDR1 SGHRS, CDR2 YFSETQ.

About this clone: Other DNA sequences in the sample encode the same CDR3. The chain joins TRBV10-1 to TRBJ2-3; 9 positions agree with TRBD2. Germline V CDR1 and CDR2: WNHNN, SYGVQD (reference sequence). The CDR3 length is 15 residues. V trimming: 2 bases; J trimming: 0 bases; junction bases outside the gene matches: 0. The CDR3 nucleotides are TGCGCCAGCAGTGAGAGCGGGAGGAGCACAGATACGCAGTATTTT. The encoded protein is CASSESGRSTDTQYF.

V gene TRBV30 combines with J gene TRBJ2-1, with D hard to call. The CDR3 runs 13 residues. V dropped 1 base and J dropped 1 base, with 5 bases sitting between them. In germline, CDR1 is GTSNPN, CDR2 SVGIG (reference sequence). CDR3 sequence (DNA): TGTGCCTGGAGTGCTACATCCTACAATGAGCAGTTCTTC. It codes for CAWSATSYNEQFF.

This chain uses TRBV10-2 with TRBJ2-5; TRBD2 matches 7 bases. CDR1 and CDR2 from the germline V gene are WSHSY and SAAADI. This CDR3 region has 14 residues. Trimming took 6 bases from V and 1 from J; bases not matched to a gene: 5. This CDR3 is CASRASGIQETQYF. The CDR3 region has the DNA TGCGCCAGCAGGGCTAGCGGAATCCAAGAGACCCAGTACTTC.

The chain is built from TRBV10-1 and TRBJ2-4; tentatively, D is TRBD1 or TRBD2 (5 bases each). The CDR3 is made up of 14 amino acids. V lost 4 bases to trimming and J lost 8 bases, with 15 bases between them. The germline V gene encodes CDR1 WNHNN and CDR2 SYGVQD (reference sequence). The CDR3 bases are TGCGCCAGCAGTGGAGGTGCAGGGAGAGACATTCAGTACTTC. Translated, it gives CASSGGAGRDIQYF.

The chain joins TRBV19 to TRBJ2-2; 10 nucleotides match TRBD1. The CDR3 loop spans 15 amino acids. Germline CDR1 LNHDA, CDR2 SQIVND (reference sequence). The V and J ends lost 0 bases and 6 bases, in that order; junction bases with no gene match: 1. CDR3 nucleotides: TGTGCCAGTAGTATAGAAGGGACAGGGGCCGGGGAGCTGTTTTTT. Residues: CASSIEGTGAGELFF.

The chain links TRBV5-1 to TRBJ1-2; a possible D gene is TRBD1 (6 bases). This CDR3 comprises 13 residues. CDR1 and CDR2 from the germline V gene are SGHRS and YFSETQ. The V end was cut by 4 bases, the J end by 8 bases, with 15 bases between. This chain's CDR3 is CASSPQDRNGYTF. The CDR3 DNA sequence: TGCGCCAGCAGCCCTCAGGACAGAAACGGCTACACCTTC.

This sequence joins TRBV19 and TRBJ2-1, with D perhaps being TRBD1 or TRBD2 (5 bases each). V dropped 5 bases and J dropped 7 bases, with 12 bases sitting between them. Germline V gene lookup returns CDR1 LNHDA and CDR2 SQIVND (reference sequence). This CDR3 contains 13 residues. This CDR3 reads CASSEGPANEQFF. CDR3 bases: TGTGCCAGTAGTGAGGGACCCGCTAATGAGCAGTTCTTC.

The chain uses TRBV25-1 and TRBJ2-7; D gene unclear. Germline V gene data show CDR1 as MGHDK and CDR2 as SYGVNS. Deletions cut 10 bases from V and 7 bases from J, with 17 bases between. This CDR3 comprises 12 residues. For the CDR3, the DNA is TGTGCCACTGACGGGCCGCGGAGAGAGCAGTACTTC. Protein sequence: CATDGPRREQYF.

The rearrangement joins TRBV18 to TRBJ2-7, with D hard to call. CDR3 size: 14 residues. The V and J ends lost 2 bases and 0 bases respectively, with 8 bases between them. CDR1 is KGHSH and CDR2 is LQKENI in the germline V gene. The CDR3 nucleotides are TGTGCCAGCTCACCATACCAGAGCTCCTACGAGCAGTACTTC. This gives the protein CASSPYQSSYEQYF.

This clone was found once. The chain uses TRBV5-5 and TRBJ2-7, with D unresolved. Trimming removed 4 bases from V and 0 bases from J, with 8 bases in between. Germline-derived CDR1 and CDR2 are SGHKS and YYEKEE (reference sequence). This CDR3 spans 13 amino acids. In DNA, the CDR3 is TGTGCCAGCAGCCAAGACCTCTCCTACGAGCAGTACTTC. This codes for CASSQDLSYEQYF.